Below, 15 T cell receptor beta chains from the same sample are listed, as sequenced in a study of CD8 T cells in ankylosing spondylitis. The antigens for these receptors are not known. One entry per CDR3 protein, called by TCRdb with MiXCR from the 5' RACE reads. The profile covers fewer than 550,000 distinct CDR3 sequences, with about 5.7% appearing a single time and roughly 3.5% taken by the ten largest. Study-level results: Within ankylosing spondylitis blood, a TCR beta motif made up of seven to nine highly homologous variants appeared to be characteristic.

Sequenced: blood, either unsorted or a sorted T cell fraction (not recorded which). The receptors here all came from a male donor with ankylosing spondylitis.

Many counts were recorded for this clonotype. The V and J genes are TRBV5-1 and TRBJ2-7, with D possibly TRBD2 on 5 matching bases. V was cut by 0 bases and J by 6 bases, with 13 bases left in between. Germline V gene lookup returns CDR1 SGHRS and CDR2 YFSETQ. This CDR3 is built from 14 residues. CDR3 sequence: CASSLVPNGGEQYF. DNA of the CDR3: TGCGCCAGCAGCTTGGTACCCAACGGAGGCGAGCAGTACTTC. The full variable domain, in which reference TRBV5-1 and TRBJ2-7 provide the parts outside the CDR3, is KAGVTQTPRYLIKTRGQQVTLSCSPISGHRSVSWYQQTPGQGLQFLFEYFSETQRNKGNFPGRFSGRQFSNSRSEMNVSTLELGDSALYLCASSLVPNGGEQYFGPGTRLTVT.

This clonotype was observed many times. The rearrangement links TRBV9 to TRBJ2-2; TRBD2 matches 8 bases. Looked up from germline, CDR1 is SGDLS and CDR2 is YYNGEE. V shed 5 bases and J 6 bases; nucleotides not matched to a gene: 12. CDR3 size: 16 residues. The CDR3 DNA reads TGTGCCAGCAGTCCCATAACGGGAGGGCCGTCCGGGGAGCTGTTTTTT. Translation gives CASSPITGGPSGELFF.

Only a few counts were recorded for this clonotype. The CDR3 DNA reads TGCAGTGCTAGAGGGGGGCTAGCGGGAGGGTTTGAGCAGTTCTTC. It codes for CSARGGLAGGFEQFF. V and J are TRBV20-1 and TRBJ2-1; 12 bases are shared with TRBD2. The length of the CDR3 is 15 residues. V was pared by 1 base and J by 9 bases, with 7 bases of the junction left unmatched. The germline gives CDR1 DFQATT, CDR2 SNEGSKA (reference sequence).

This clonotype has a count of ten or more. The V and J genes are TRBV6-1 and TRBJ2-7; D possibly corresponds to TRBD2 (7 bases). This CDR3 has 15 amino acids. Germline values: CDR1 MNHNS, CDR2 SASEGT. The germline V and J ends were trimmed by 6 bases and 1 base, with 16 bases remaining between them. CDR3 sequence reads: CASSSGASGSYEQYF. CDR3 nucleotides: TGTGCCAGCAGCTCGGGGGCTAGCGGATCCTACGAGCAGTACTTC.

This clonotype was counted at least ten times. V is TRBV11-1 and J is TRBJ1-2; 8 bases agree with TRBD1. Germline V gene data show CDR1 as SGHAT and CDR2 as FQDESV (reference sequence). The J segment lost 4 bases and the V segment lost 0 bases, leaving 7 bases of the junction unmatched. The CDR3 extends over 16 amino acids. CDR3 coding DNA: TGTGCCAGCAGCTTAGCGGTGGCAGGGGGCGCCTATGGCTACACCTTC. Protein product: CASSLAVAGGAYGYTF. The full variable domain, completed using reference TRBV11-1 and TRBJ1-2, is EAEVAQSPRYKITEKSQAVAFWCDPISGHATLYWYRQILGQGPELLVQFQDESVVDDSQLPKDRFSAERLKGVDSTLKIQPAELGDSAMYLCASSLAVAGGAYGYTFGSGTRLTVV.

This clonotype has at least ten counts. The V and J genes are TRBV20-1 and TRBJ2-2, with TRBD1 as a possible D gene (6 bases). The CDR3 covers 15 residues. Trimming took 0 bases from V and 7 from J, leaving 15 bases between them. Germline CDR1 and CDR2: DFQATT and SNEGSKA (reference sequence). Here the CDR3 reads CSAREMGARGGELFF. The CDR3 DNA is TGCAGTGCTAGAGAGATGGGCGCCAGGGGCGGGGAGCTGTTTTTT.

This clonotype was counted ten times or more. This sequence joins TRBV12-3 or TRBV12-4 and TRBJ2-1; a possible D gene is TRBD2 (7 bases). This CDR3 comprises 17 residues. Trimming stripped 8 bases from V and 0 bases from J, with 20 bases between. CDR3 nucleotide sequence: TGTGCCAGCCACGTGACGGGGGGCCCCAGCTCCTACAATGAGCAGTTCTTC. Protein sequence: CASHVTGGPSSYNEQFF.

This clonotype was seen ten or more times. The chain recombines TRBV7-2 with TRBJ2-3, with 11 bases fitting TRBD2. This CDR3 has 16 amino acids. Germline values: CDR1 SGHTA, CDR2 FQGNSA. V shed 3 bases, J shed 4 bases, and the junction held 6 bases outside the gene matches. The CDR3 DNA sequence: TGTGCCAGCAGCTTTACTAGCGGGGGTGGGGCAGATACGCAGTATTTT. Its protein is CASSFTSGGGADTQYF.

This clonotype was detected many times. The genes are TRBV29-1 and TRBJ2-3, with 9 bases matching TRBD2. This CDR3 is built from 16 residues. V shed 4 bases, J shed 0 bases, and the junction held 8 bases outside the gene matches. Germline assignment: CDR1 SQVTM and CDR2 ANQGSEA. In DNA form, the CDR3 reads TGCAGCGTTGGTAGCGGGGGATGGGTGAGCACAGATACGCAGTATTTT. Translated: CSVGSGGWVSTDTQYF.

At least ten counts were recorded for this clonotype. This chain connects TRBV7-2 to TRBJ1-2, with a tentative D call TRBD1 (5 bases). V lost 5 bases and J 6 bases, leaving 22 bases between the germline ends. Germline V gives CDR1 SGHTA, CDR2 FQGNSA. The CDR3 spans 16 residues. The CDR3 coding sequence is TGTGCCAGCAGCCCCTCGCAGGGTACCCTTTGGAATGGCTACACCTTC. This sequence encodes CASSPSQGTLWNGYTF.

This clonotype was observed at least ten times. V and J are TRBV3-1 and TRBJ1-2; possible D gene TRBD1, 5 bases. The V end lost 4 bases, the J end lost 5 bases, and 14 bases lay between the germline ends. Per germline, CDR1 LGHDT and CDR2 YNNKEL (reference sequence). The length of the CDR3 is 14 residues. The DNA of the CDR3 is TGTGCCAGCAGCCCTGGGACCACTGATTATGGCTACACCTTC. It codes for CASSPGTTDYGYTF.

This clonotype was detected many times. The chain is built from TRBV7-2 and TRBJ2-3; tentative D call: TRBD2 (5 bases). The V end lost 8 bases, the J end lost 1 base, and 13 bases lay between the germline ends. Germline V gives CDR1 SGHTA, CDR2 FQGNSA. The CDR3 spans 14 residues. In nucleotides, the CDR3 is TGTGCCAGCCTACCCGGGGTGGGCACAGATACGCAGTATTTT. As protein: CASLPGVGTDTQYF.

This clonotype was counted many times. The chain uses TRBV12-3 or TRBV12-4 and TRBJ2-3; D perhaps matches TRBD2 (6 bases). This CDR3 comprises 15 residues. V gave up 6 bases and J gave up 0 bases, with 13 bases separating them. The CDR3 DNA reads TGTGCCAGCAGGGAGGGTTCAGAGAGCACAGATACGCAGTATTTT. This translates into CASREGSESTDTQYF.

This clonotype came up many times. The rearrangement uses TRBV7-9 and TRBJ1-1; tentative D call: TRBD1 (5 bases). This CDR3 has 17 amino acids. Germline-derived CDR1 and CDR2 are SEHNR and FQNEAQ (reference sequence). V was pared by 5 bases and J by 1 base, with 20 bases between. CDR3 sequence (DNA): TGTGCCAGCAGCACAAACTCGGGGCAGGGCCCGAACACTGAAGCTTTCTTT. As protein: CASSTNSGQGPNTEAFF.

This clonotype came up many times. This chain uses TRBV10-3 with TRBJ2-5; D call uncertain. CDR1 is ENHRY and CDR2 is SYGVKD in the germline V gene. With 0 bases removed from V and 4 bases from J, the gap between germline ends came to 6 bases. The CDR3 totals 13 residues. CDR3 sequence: CAISESGSETQYF. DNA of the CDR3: TGTGCCATCAGTGAGTCGGGATCAGAGACCCAGTACTTC.